This TCR beta chain was identified in a study of blood T cell repertoires in COVID-19. Germline CDR1 reads WNHNN; CDR2 reads SYGVQD (reference sequence). V lost 5 bases and J lost 6, with 7 bases in between. This CDR3 comprises 12 residues. Using immunoSEQ multiplex PCR, the repertoire was profiled, and TCRdb retains in-frame clones only, with some absent. Among under 200,000 clones, roughly 90% were seen once, and the ten largest hold around 5%. Material for sequencing was peripheral blood. The sequence derives from a man aged 18 to 35 with COVID-19, enrolled during active disease. The chain recombines TRBV10-1 with TRBJ2-2, with D unclear. The CDR3 loop reads CASSSTAGELFF. Here the CDR3 DNA reads TGCGCCAGCAGTAGCACCGCCGGGGAGCTGTTTTTT.